This entry is about one T cell receptor (beta chain). CDR1 is SGHTA, CDR2 FQGNSA, per germline. The CDR3 sequence is 12 residues long. V was shortened by 1 base and J by 5 bases, with 5 bases between the two germline ends. This table comes from immunoSEQ multiplex PCR, and its TCRdb copy is limited to in-frame clones, with some not included. This sample has 150,000 to 200,000 clones; about nine tenths occur once, and the top ten carry about a tenth. This sample was included in a study of blood T cell repertoires in COVID-19. About the study: The United States, Italy and Spain supplied acute and convalescent COVID-19 samples. Nucleic acid was either cDNA or gDNA, and it came from T cells, B-cell-depleted T cells, or PBMCs.

Patients at the Seattle site were enrolled during active infection and followed longitudinally. This TCR was recovered from a woman in her sixties or seventies with COVID-19, enrolled during active disease. This sequence joins TRBV7-2 and TRBJ2-5; D is unresolved. Sequencing was carried out using peripheral blood. CDR3 amino acids: CASSLVVETQYF. The DNA of the CDR3 is TGTGCCAGCAGCTTAGTAGTCGAGACCCAGTACTTC.